This T cell receptor beta chain is from a study of memory CD4+ T cells and cytomegalovirus serostatus. Across the study: This sample comes from healthy Belgian adults, several CMV seropositive, around 26 seronegative.

Only a few counts were recorded for this clone. Its antigen remains unidentified. Study outcomes and limitations: About 40% of the roughly 160 known CMV-associated TCRbeta sequences appeared in CD4+ memory. The CMV-associated TCR signature appears largely within the CD4+ memory repertoire.

Germline V CDR1 and CDR2: SGHAT, FQNNGV. The CDR3 is 15 amino acids. V shed 5 bases and J 5 bases; nucleotides not matched to a gene: 8. In the original processing: Out-of-frame sequences were removed, leaving a few million distinct TCRbeta sequences. Produced via immunoSEQ multiplex PCR; TCRdb's table is partial and in-frame only. V, J and clone size were drawn from that table, and D and trimming were deduced from the DNA. The sample includes nearly 60,000 clones, around 80% of them seen just once. The sort gate was single viable CD3+CD4+CD8-CD45RO+ cells for memory CD4+ T cells. The sequence was obtained from an adult in good health and CMV-seronegative. V usage is TRBV11-2 and J usage is TRBJ2-7, with 11 bases identical to TRBD2. The specimen was memory CD4+ T cells from blood. CDR3 coding DNA: TGTGCCAGCAGCGCAGTAGCGGGAGGGCTGAACGAGCAGTACTTC. Translation gives CASSAVAGGLNEQYF.